The TCR beta chain described here comes from a study of blood T cells in healthy people across ages (dated by TCRdb to between 2014 and 2016). About the study as a whole: In model experiments, template switching captured roughly one uniquely barcoded TCR beta cDNA molecule for every two T cells. Age-related changes in TCR beta repertoire diversity were measured in the study by deep sequencing normalized with unique cDNA molecular identifiers. The donors were divided into four age groups: young (average approximately 17 years), middle-aged (about 40), aged (roughly 60) and long-lived (roughly 86). To avoid experimental bias, donors of different ages were randomly spread across the sequencing lanes. Using the same blood draw, the study looked at two additional independent replicas of 1 million unique cDNA reads for two donors, one aged 18 to 29 and the other aged 80 or older. Study-wide conclusions, independent of this receptor: There was a strong correlation between observed TCR beta diversity and the percentage of naive T cells measured by flow cytometry. Compared with the aged group, the long-lived group had more naive CD4+ T cells, fewer expanded clones and increased TCR diversity, a pattern suggesting age selection. Observed TCR beta diversity per million T cells fell roughly linearly with age, and a significant reduction was already apparent by age around 40. Because profiling used bulk unsorted PBMCs, naive and antigen-experienced compartments could not be compared conclusively. Estimates of total diversity based on one million sequenced T cells were considered lower bounds and underestimates. Donor CMV infection status was unknown, potentially confounding age-related changes in expanded clonotypes.

There are a few counts of this clonotype. What this receptor recognizes is not known. Base qualities are not provided; no much larger clone lies one nucleotide away. Measured from the cysteine to the phenylalanine, the CDR3 is 14 residues long. This entry keeps only the CDR3 DNA: 42 bases, framed from base 1. V is cut by 5 bases and J by 0 bases, and the space between the germline ends is 10 bases. CDR1 and CDR2, per the germline V gene, are SGHRS and YFSETQ. The approximately 40 donors, aged about 6 to 100 years, were systemically healthy Caucasian individuals from Russia. About 9.1 milliliters of peripheral blood were collected from each donor into EDTA-treated Vacutainer tubes. Ficoll-Paque density-gradient centrifugation was used to isolate PBMCs, with at least 6.5 million per sample. Total RNA was extracted from PBMCs with Trizol reagent, with at least 5.5 micrograms obtained per sample. For every donor, flow cytometry on a PBMC aliquot measured the percentage of naive CD45RAhigh/CD27high T cells.

The library was obtained by 5' RACE. The instrument given in TCRdb is Illumina HiSeq 2500. A second PCR of about 6 to 11 cycles was performed with a sample-barcoded 5' primer and a J-beta primer mix. Each TCR beta cDNA molecule received a unique molecular identifier from a template-switch 5' adaptor carrying 12 random nucleotides. Each sample yielded at least 2.5 million CDR3-containing paired-end reads. First-strand cDNA synthesis was performed from all RNA using the Mint cDNA synthesis kit, with priming by a TRBC-specific oligonucleotide. After uracil-DNA glycosylase treatment, a first 18-cycle PCR used universal primers M1SS and BC2_uni_R on all cDNA. The published analysis was carried out like this. For normalization, 1 million high-quality reads, each with a distinct molecular identifier, were randomly selected from each sample. Reads sharing molecular identifiers were discarded rather than binned into consensus sequences. MiTCR, set to a Q25 quality threshold and the strictest error-elimination algorithm, was used for CDR3 identification, clonotype clustering and error correction. A nonparametric unseen species model using Euler transformation provided a lower-bound estimate of total TCR beta diversity. TCRdb reanalyzed the raw reads on its own, using fastp at Q25 for trimming and MiXCR for clone calling, and kept in-frame beta chains. All rows with the same CDR3 protein become a single entry with the most common DNA and genes. The V and J calls reflect TCRdb's pipeline rather than the authors' work. For this sample the table gives about 720,000 distinct CDR3 sequences, of which roughly 20% were detected only once. In total, the top ten clones hold about 22% of the sample.

The sequence derives from an older man in good health. This chain is built from TRBV5-1 and TRBJ2-3; there is no confident call for the D gene. The sample comprised blood. CDR3 protein: CASRVQASTDTQYF. The bases read TGCGCCAGCAGAGTTCAGGCGAGCACAGATACGCAGTATTTT.